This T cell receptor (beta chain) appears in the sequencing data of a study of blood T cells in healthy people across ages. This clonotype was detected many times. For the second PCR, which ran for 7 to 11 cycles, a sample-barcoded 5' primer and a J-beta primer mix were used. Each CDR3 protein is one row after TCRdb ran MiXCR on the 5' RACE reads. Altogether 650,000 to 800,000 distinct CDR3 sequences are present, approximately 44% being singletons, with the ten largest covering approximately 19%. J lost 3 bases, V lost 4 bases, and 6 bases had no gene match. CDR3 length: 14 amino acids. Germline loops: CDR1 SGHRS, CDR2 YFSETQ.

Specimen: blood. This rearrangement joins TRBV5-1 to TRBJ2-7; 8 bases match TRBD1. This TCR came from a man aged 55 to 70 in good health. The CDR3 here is CASSHGQGSYEQYF. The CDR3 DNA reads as TGCGCCAGCAGCCATGGACAGGGTAGCTACGAGCAGTACTTC.